What follows are 27 T cell receptor beta chains derived from one specimen sequenced in a study of shared clonotypes between healthy human individuals. The assay was immunoSEQ multiplex PCR, and TCRdb's table has in-frame clones only and misses some. Of about 1,500,000 clones listed, approximately 97% are singletons. Sequencing was carried out using naive CD4+ T cells sorted from blood. Sample subset: CD45RA+ positively selected. These receptors were collected from a man aged 25-45 years in good health.

V is TRBV19 and J is TRBJ2-1; D unclear. Germline lookup yields CDR1 LNHDA and CDR2 SQIVND (reference sequence). V lost 7 bases and J 2 bases, leaving 15 bases between the germline ends. The CDR3 covers 15 residues. As DNA, the CDR3 is TGTGCCAGTACCCCCCGGGTCAAGCCCTACAATGAGCAGTTCTTC. It yields the protein CASTPRVKPYNEQFF. Variable domain in full (rest from reference TRBV19 and TRBJ2-1): DGGITQSPKYLFRKEGQNVTLSCEQNLNHDAMYWYRQDPGQGLRLIYYSQIVNDFQKGDIAEGYSVSREKKESFPLTVTSAQKNPTAFYLCASTPRVKPYNEQFFGPGTRLTVL.

V is TRBV9 and J is TRBJ2-1; D is undetermined. Trimming shortened V by 4 bases and J by 7 bases, and 9 bases separated the two germline ends. This CDR3 spans 12 amino acids. Germline V lookup: CDR1 SGDLS, CDR2 YYNGEE. The DNA of the CDR3 is TGTGCCAGCAGCAGAGTCCATAATGAGCAGTTCTTC. Encoded protein: CASSRVHNEQFF.

The chain carries TRBV6-5 and TRBJ2-5, with D maybe TRBD2 (5 bases). The CDR3 is 14 amino acids. Between the trimmed V and J ends, which lost 7 bases and 0 bases, there was a span of 12 bases. CDR1 is MNHEY and CDR2 is SVGAGI in the germline V gene. CDR3 nucleotides: TGTGCCAGCATGAAGGGTAGCGACCAAGAGACCCAGTACTTC. Amino acid sequence: CASMKGSDQETQYF.

The CDR3 here is CASSVGTENYQPQHF. The CDR3 DNA reads as TGCGCCAGCAGCGTCGGGACAGAGAACTATCAGCCCCAGCATTTT. The genes are TRBV5-1 and TRBJ1-5; 7 nucleotides agree with TRBD1. There are 15 residues in the CDR3. Germline V gene data show CDR1 as SGHRS and CDR2 as YFSETQ. V dropped 4 bases and J dropped 5; count of bases not matched to a gene: 9.

The rearrangement uses TRBV7-8 and TRBJ2-7; D is perhaps TRBD2 (6 bases). This CDR3 is 16 amino acids long. CDR1 is SGHVS and CDR2 is FQNEAQ in the germline V gene. Trimming took off 0 bases at V and 2 bases at J, with 14 bases between the two ends. As DNA, the CDR3 is TGTGCCAGCAGCTTAGCGCTCATGGGGACTCCCTACGAGCAGTACTTC. It codes for CASSLALMGTPYEQYF.

The chain uses TRBV9 and TRBJ2-5; 13 bases fit TRBD2. With 0 bases clipped from V and 1 base from J, the junction kept 6 bases outside the gene matches. The germline gives CDR1 SGDLS, CDR2 YYNGEE. This CDR3 is 18 amino acids long. Written as DNA, the CDR3 is TGTGCCAGCAGCGTAGGGACTAGCGGGAGTAGGGGCCAAGAGACCCAGTACTTC. Encoded protein: CASSVGTSGSRGQETQYF.

The chain carries TRBV30 and TRBJ1-3; D might be TRBD1 (6 bases). Deletions cut 5 bases from V and 7 bases from J, with 12 bases between. Germline V gene sequence: CDR1 GTSNPN, CDR2 SVGIG (reference sequence). The CDR3 runs 12 residues. For the CDR3, the DNA is TGTGCCTGGTCCACAGGGTGGAACACCATATATTTT. Its protein product is CAWSTGWNTIYF.

V and J are TRBV5-1 and TRBJ2-2; 9 nucleotides align to TRBD2. Germline-derived CDR1 and CDR2 are SGHRS and YFSETQ. The CDR3 covers 15 residues. V lost 2 bases, J lost 6 bases, and 5 bases stayed unmatched. In nucleotides, the CDR3 is TGCGCCAGCAGCTTTTTAGCGGGAGTGCCCGGGGAGCTGTTTTTT. It translates to CASSFLAGVPGELFF.

The V and J genes are TRBV28 and TRBJ1-2; D not certain. Germline CDR1 MDHEN, CDR2 SYDVKM. Trimming left V 5 bases short and J 8 bases short, with 12 bases between. CDR3 length: 12 residues. The CDR3 region is CASSAHPGGYTF. CDR3 in DNA: TGTGCCAGCAGTGCCCATCCGGGGGGCTACACCTTC.

V usage is TRBV10-2 and J usage is TRBJ1-5; TRBD1 might be the D (5 bases). Germline V gene sequence: CDR1 WSHSY, CDR2 SAAADI. The CDR3 totals 15 residues. V lost 6 bases and J 2 bases, leaving 14 bases between the germline ends. The chain's CDR3 is CASRPGPLGNQPQHF. The CDR3 coding sequence is TGCGCCAGCAGACCGGGACCGTTAGGCAATCAGCCCCAGCATTTT.

Of note for this clone: The same CDR3 is also encoded by other DNA sequences in this sample. The V and J genes are TRBV5-4 and TRBJ2-5, with D possibly being TRBD2 (6 bases). Trimming shortened V by 4 bases and J by 2 bases, and 9 bases separated the two germline ends. Germline loops: CDR1 SGHNT, CDR2 YYREEE (reference sequence). This CDR3 has 13 residues. The CDR3 DNA follows: TGTGCCAGCAGCGTGGGACTTCAAGAGACCCAGTACTTC. Translation gives CASSVGLQETQYF.

CDR3 sequence reads: CASSLVQLAGGADTQYF. CDR3 nucleotide sequence: TGTGCCAGCAGCTTAGTCCAGCTAGCGGGAGGGGCAGATACGCAGTATTTT. This chain links TRBV11-2 with TRBJ2-3; TRBD2 matches 12 bases. With 1 base clipped from V and 4 bases from J, the junction kept 6 bases outside the gene matches. The CDR3 spans 17 residues. Germline V gives CDR1 SGHAT, CDR2 FQNNGV.

A word on this clone: The same CDR3 also results from other DNA sequences found in this sample. The rearrangement joins TRBV28 to TRBJ1-5; a possible D gene is TRBD1 (5 bases). The V gene lost 2 bases and the J gene lost 7 bases, with 9 bases spanning the gap. Per the germline V gene, CDR1 is MDHEN and CDR2 is SYDVKM. This CDR3 has 13 residues. The CDR3 sequence: CASSLRGGQPQHF. The CDR3 DNA follows: TGTGCCAGCAGTTTACGGGGGGGACAGCCCCAGCATTTT.

CDR3: CASSLTGTQFLSYNEQFF. In nucleotides, the CDR3 is TGTGCCAGCAGTTTAACCGGGACCCAGTTCCTCTCCTACAATGAGCAGTTCTTC. This chain links TRBV27 with TRBJ2-1; D possibly matches TRBD1 or TRBD2 (5 bases each). V was clipped by 2 bases and J by 0 bases, with 17 bases between them. The CDR3 is made up of 18 amino acids. Germline CDR1 MNHEY, CDR2 SMNVEV (reference sequence).

V and J are TRBV2 and TRBJ2-3, with a weak D call TRBD1 (5 bases). This CDR3 contains 15 residues. V was cut by 4 bases and J by 2 bases, with 13 bases left in between. From germline, CDR1 is SNHLY and CDR2 FYNNEI. The CDR3 region is CASSAPRADTDTQYF. DNA of the CDR3: TGTGCCAGCAGTGCCCCCAGGGCCGACACAGATACGCAGTATTTT.

This clone was seen a few times. The V call is TRBV5-1, the J call TRBJ1-1; unclear D gene. The CDR3 spans 15 residues. Trimming removed 5 bases at V and 3 bases at J, with 17 bases between. The V gene's germline CDR1 is SGHRS and CDR2 YFSETQ. The CDR3 loop reads CASRDRRGDYTEAFF. The CDR3 bases are TGCGCCAGCAGGGATCGGCGCGGCGACTACACTGAAGCTTTCTTT.

V is TRBV27 and J is TRBJ1-1; maybe TRBD1 (5 bases). CDR3 length: 15 amino acids. The germline V gene encodes CDR1 MNHEY and CDR2 SMNVEV (reference sequence). V was shortened by 3 bases and J by 0 bases, with 11 bases between the two germline ends. The CDR3 DNA sequence: TGTGCCAGCAGTTTTTGGGGGACGCTGAACACTGAAGCTTTCTTT. This encodes CASSFWGTLNTEAFF.

Points on this clone: Other DNA sequences in the sample encode the same CDR3. The chain uses TRBV7-3 and TRBJ1-1, with TRBD1 matching over 7 bases. This CDR3 spans 13 amino acids. J was trimmed by 4 bases and V by 6 bases; bases with no gene match: 5. Germline V lookup: CDR1 SGHTA, CDR2 FQGTGA. This chain's CDR3 is CASSSTGITEAFF. Here the CDR3 DNA reads TGTGCCAGCAGTTCGACAGGGATCACTGAAGCTTTCTTT.

Of note for this clone: Other DNA sequences from this sample encode an identical CDR3 as well. The rearrangement uses TRBV5-1 and TRBJ1-1, with 7 bases aligning to TRBD1. The J segment lost 4 bases and the V segment lost 4 bases, leaving 4 bases of the junction unmatched. CDR1 and CDR2 from the germline V gene are SGHRS and YFSETQ. CDR3 length equals 13 residues. The CDR3 region has the DNA TGCGCCAGCAGCCCAGACAGGGTCACTGAAGCTTTCTTT. Translating it yields CASSPDRVTEAFF.

V usage is TRBV7-2 and J usage is TRBJ2-1; 8 bases match TRBD2. CDR1 and CDR2 from the germline V gene are SGHTA and FQGNSA. Trimming took 0 bases from V and 3 from J; bases not matched to a gene: 4. CDR3 length: 16 residues. CDR3 nucleotide sequence: TGTGCCAGCAGCTTAGCCCCCACTAGCGGCTACAATGAGCAGTTCTTC. As protein: CASSLAPTSGYNEQFF.

In DNA form, the CDR3 reads TGTGCCAGCAGCGTAGACTTGAGGGGCGGGAGGTCAGATACGCAGTATTTT. Translated: CASSVDLRGGRSDTQYF. The rearrangement links TRBV9 to TRBJ2-3; 8 positions agree with TRBD2. The V and J ends lost 0 bases and 4 bases, in that order; junction bases with no gene match: 10. Per the germline V gene, CDR1 is SGDLS and CDR2 is YYNGEE. The CDR3 has 17 residues.

The chain employs TRBV18 and TRBJ2-3; the D gene is possibly TRBD1 (6 bases). Trimming shortened V by 5 bases and J by 2 bases, and 17 bases separated the two germline ends. The V gene's germline CDR1 is KGHSH and CDR2 LQKENI. The CDR3 loop spans 16 amino acids. The CDR3 DNA follows: TGTGCCAGCTCATCACAGGGAGCACGTTTCACAGATACGCAGTATTTT. It yields the protein CASSSQGARFTDTQYF.

The gene calls are TRBV28 and TRBJ2-1; D might be TRBD2 (5 bases). Trimming stripped 2 bases from V and 0 bases from J, with 14 bases between. The CDR3 spans 17 residues. CDR1 is MDHEN, CDR2 SYDVKM, per germline. CDR3 DNA: TGTGCCAGCAGTTTAGACCCCCCTCTAGCCTCCTACAATGAGCAGTTCTTC. This gives the protein CASSLDPPLASYNEQFF.

This sequence joins TRBV15 and TRBJ2-3, with D maybe TRBD2 (5 bases). The CDR3 is 19 amino acids. Germline values: CDR1 LNHNV, CDR2 YYDKDF (reference sequence). The V gene lost 1 base and the J gene lost 0 bases, with 20 bases spanning the gap. CDR3 protein: CATSRVGAGDIRSTDTQYF. In DNA form, the CDR3 reads TGTGCCACCAGCAGAGTAGGCGCCGGGGATATCAGGAGCACAGATACGCAGTATTTT.

This sequence joins TRBV19 and TRBJ2-3; 10 nucleotides align to TRBD2. Germline CDR1 and CDR2: LNHDA and SQIVND (reference sequence). The CDR3 is 15 residues long. V lost 7 bases, J lost 3 bases, and 7 bases stayed unmatched. In nucleotides, the CDR3 is TGTGCCAGTACCCTAGCGGGAGTCCGAACAGATACGCAGTATTTT. Protein product: CASTLAGVRTDTQYF.

The chain links TRBV6-5 to TRBJ2-1; no clear D gene. The V gene lost 0 bases and the J gene lost 9 bases, with 12 bases spanning the gap. CDR1 MNHEY and CDR2 SVGAGI come from the germline V gene. The CDR3 has 14 amino acids. The CDR3: CASSYSKWTSEQFF. CDR3 DNA: TGTGCCAGCAGTTACTCGAAATGGACGAGTGAGCAGTTCTTC.

The V and J genes are TRBV2 and TRBJ2-7; D is uncertain. V dropped 4 bases and J dropped 6 bases, with 4 bases sitting between them. The CDR3 has 10 residues. Germline CDR1 SNHLY, CDR2 FYNNEI. The CDR3 nucleotides are TGTGCCAGCAGTGGGGGCGAGCAGTACTTC. This gives the protein CASSGGEQYF.